This T cell receptor (beta chain) was recovered during a study of T cell responses to AZD1222 COVID-19 vaccine. This clone has just one count. What it binds is unknown. The method was immunoSEQ multiplex PCR; TCRdb's version includes in-frame clones alone and lacks a portion of them. The data contain approximately 150,000 clones, about nine tenths of them singletons. With 4 bases removed from V and 2 bases from J, the gap between germline ends came to 14 bases. CDR1 is SGHTA, CDR2 FQGNSA, per germline. The CDR3 is made up of 15 amino acids. Study results and caveats: Females outnumbered males among donors, who were mostly white British; clonal diversity was possibly underestimated. Spike-specific TCR breadth and depth rose after two AZD1222 doses. Mapped onto spike, vaccine-associated CD4 TCRs spanned it and were dominant at 160-218 and 743-854.

Sample: peripheral blood, taken on day 0 of AZD1222 vaccination. The chain joins TRBV7-2 to TRBJ1-2; perhaps TRBD1 as D (5 bases). The TCR originated in an adult in good health. The CDR3 is CASSSPSRANYGYTF. CDR3 nucleotide sequence: TGTGCCAGCAGCTCTCCCTCCAGGGCGAACTATGGCTACACCTTC.